The sequence of this T cell receptor (beta chain) was determined in a study of CD8 T cells in ankylosing spondylitis. One entry per CDR3 protein results from TCRdb running MiXCR on the 5' RACE reads. The sample lists 200,000 or so distinct CDR3 sequences, around a sixth occurring once. Germline V gene sequence: CDR1 DFQATT, CDR2 SNEGSKA (reference sequence). The CDR3 is made up of 14 amino acids. With 0 bases removed from V and 5 bases from J, the gap between germline ends came to 14 bases. A note on this clonotype: Its cognate antigen is unknown.

The study's findings and limits: A number of the motif variants had already been described in reactive arthritis synovial fluid and blood. Reportedly, disease-linked clones are significantly enriched in ankylosing spondylitis patients' matched synovial fluid.

The TCR sequence derives from a male donor between 10 and 30 years old with ankylosing spondylitis or in good health (not recorded which). The sequenced sample consisted of blood, either unsorted or a sorted T cell fraction (not recorded which). The chain recombines TRBV20-1 with TRBJ2-7, with D possibly being TRBD1 (5 bases). The CDR3 region is CSARDSQGINEQYF. CDR3 in DNA: TGCAGTGCTAGAGATTCCCAGGGTATCAACGAGCAGTACTTC.